This entry concerns a single T cell receptor (beta chain). The sample comes from a study of blood T cell repertoires in COVID-19. The V and J ends lost 2 bases and 5 bases, in that order; junction bases with no gene match: 7. CDR3 length equals 15 residues. CDR1 and CDR2 (germline): LGHDT, YNNKEL (reference sequence). Some clones are missing from TCRdb's copy, which holds only in-frame ones; the method was immunoSEQ multiplex PCR. The data show around 42,000 clones, with 79% seen just once and approximately 30% held by the top ten. Specimen: peripheral blood. The clonotype was recovered from a woman of 80 years or more with acute or convalescent COVID-19. This chain joins TRBV3-1 (or the pseudogene TRBV3-2) and TRBJ1-1; 8 bases are shared with TRBD1. CDR3 residues: CASSQPWTGKTEAFF. Written as DNA, the CDR3 is TGTGCCAGCAGCCAACCATGGACAGGGAAGACTGAAGCTTTCTTT.